The rows below give T cell receptor beta chains drawn from one sample of a study of blood T cell repertoires in COVID-19. Repertoires were generated with immunoSEQ multiplex PCR, while TCRdb's copy carries only in-frame clones and drops some. Altogether some 240,000 clones are present, about 86% being singletons, with the ten largest covering around 3.6%. The sample was PBMCs or T cells enriched from blood (not recorded which). All receptors come from a man aged 50 to 60 who had recovered from COVID-19. Both conserved end residues are part of each CDR3. The order of the fields is J gene, clone size, V gene, D gene, CDR3 DNA, CDR3 protein. A D gene is named only where the DNA matches it firmly. Where a row states a size, it is once, few, many or the class of an expanded clone; other rows omit it.

j_call: TRBJ2-5; clone_size: -; v_call: TRBV11-2; d_call: -; cdr3_nt: TGTGCCAGCAGCCCCAGCCTCAACCCAGGGCAAGAGACCCAGTACTTC; cdr3_aa: CASSPSLNPGQETQYF
j_call: TRBJ1-2; clone_size: once; v_call: TRBV3-1/TRBV3-2; d_call: -; cdr3_nt: TGTGCCAGCACTCAAGGGGAATATGGCTACACCTTC; cdr3_aa: CASTQGEYGYTF
j_call: TRBJ1-5; clone_size: many; v_call: TRBV28; d_call: -; cdr3_nt: TGTGCCAGCAGTCCTTGGGCAGGGAACCAGCCCCAGCATTTT; cdr3_aa: CASSPWAGNQPQHF
j_call: TRBJ2-1; clone_size: -; v_call: TRBV24-1; d_call: -; cdr3_nt: TGTGCCACCAGAAGTAAGGGACTCGCGTACAATGAGCAGTTCTTC; cdr3_aa: CATRSKGLAYNEQFF
j_call: TRBJ2-7; clone_size: few; v_call: TRBV19; d_call: -; cdr3_nt: TGTGCCAGTAGTGTCGGGGGTAAGGGCCCGTACGAGCAGTACTTC; cdr3_aa: CASSVGGKGPYEQYF
j_call: TRBJ1-2; clone_size: -; v_call: TRBV6-5; d_call: -; cdr3_nt: TGTGCCAGCACCGCGGTGAGGGGAGGAGACTATGGCTACACCTTC; cdr3_aa: CASTAVRGGDYGYTF
j_call: TRBJ1-2; clone_size: -; v_call: TRBV9; d_call: TRBD1; cdr3_nt: TGTGCCAGCAGCCCCGGACAGGCTTCTAACTATGGCTACACCTTC; cdr3_aa: CASSPGQASNYGYTF
j_call: TRBJ2-2; clone_size: -; v_call: TRBV5-4; d_call: -; cdr3_nt: TGTGCCAGCAGCTTCAGACTCACCGGGGAGCTGTTTTTT; cdr3_aa: CASSFRLTGELFF
j_call: TRBJ2-1; clone_size: -; v_call: TRBV4-1; d_call: TRBD1; cdr3_nt: TGCGCCAGCAGCCCCTGGGGACAGGGCAACAATGAGCAGTTCTTC; cdr3_aa: CASSPWGQGNNEQFF
j_call: TRBJ1-1; clone_size: -; v_call: TRBV5-1; d_call: TRBD1; cdr3_nt: TGCGCCAGCAGCCGAGACAGGGTTGGCACTGAAGCTTTCTTT; cdr3_aa: CASSRDRVGTEAFF
j_call: TRBJ2-7; clone_size: -; v_call: TRBV11-3; d_call: -; cdr3_nt: TGTGCCAGCAGCTTAGATGCAGGGTACGAGCAGTACTTC; cdr3_aa: CASSLDAGYEQYF
j_call: TRBJ1-2; clone_size: once; v_call: TRBV10-2; d_call: -; cdr3_nt: TGCGCCAGCAGTGAGTTTGACACCTATGGCTACACCTTC; cdr3_aa: CASSEFDTYGYTF
j_call: TRBJ1-6; clone_size: -; v_call: TRBV9; d_call: TRBD1; cdr3_nt: TGTGCCAGCAGCTCAAGGGGGCAGGGTTCACCCCTCCACTTT; cdr3_aa: CASSSRGQGSPLHF
j_call: TRBJ1-2; clone_size: -; v_call: TRBV4-2; d_call: TRBD1; cdr3_nt: TGTGCCAGCAGCCAAGATCTTCCTTCAGGGACAGGGGTCGGCTACACCTTC; cdr3_aa: CASSQDLPSGTGVGYTF
j_call: TRBJ2-3; clone_size: once; v_call: TRBV11-2; d_call: -; cdr3_nt: TGTGCCAGCAGCTTAGACCAGGTCTTTAGCACAGATACGCAGTATTTT; cdr3_aa: CASSLDQVFSTDTQYF
j_call: TRBJ2-3; clone_size: -; v_call: TRBV5-1; d_call: -; cdr3_nt: TGCGCCAGCAGCTTGGGAGGAGGGAGACTGCCAGATACGCAGTATTTT; cdr3_aa: CASSLGGGRLPDTQYF
j_call: TRBJ1-1; clone_size: -; v_call: TRBV11-3; d_call: -; cdr3_nt: TGTGCCAGCAGCGAGGACAGGAACACTGAAGCTTTCTTT; cdr3_aa: CASSEDRNTEAFF
j_call: TRBJ2-2; clone_size: -; v_call: TRBV13; d_call: TRBD2; cdr3_nt: TGTGCCAGCAGCTTAGCTTCCCGCGGGGGGTCCGGGGAGCTGTTTTTT; cdr3_aa: CASSLASRGGSGELFF
j_call: TRBJ1-5; clone_size: -; v_call: TRBV4-1; d_call: -; cdr3_nt: TGCGCCAGCACCCTGAGCCCGGGGAATAGCAATCAGCCCCAGCATTTT; cdr3_aa: CASTLSPGNSNQPQHF
j_call: TRBJ1-4; clone_size: -; v_call: TRBV9; d_call: -; cdr3_nt: TGTGCCAGCAGCGCACAGGGCTTGAGTGAAAAACTGTTTTTT; cdr3_aa: CASSAQGLSEKLFF
j_call: TRBJ2-5; clone_size: -; v_call: TRBV6-4; d_call: -; cdr3_nt: TGTGCCAGAGGGAGGCAAGAGACCCAGTACTTC; cdr3_aa: CARGRQETQYF
j_call: TRBJ1-3; clone_size: -; v_call: TRBV14; d_call: -; cdr3_nt: TGTGCCAGCAGCCTGGAATTCAGGGCCTCGTTGTCTGGAAACACCATATATTTT; cdr3_aa: CASSLEFRASLSGNTIYF
j_call: TRBJ2-7; clone_size: once; v_call: TRBV20-1; d_call: -; cdr3_nt: TGCAGTGCTAGTGACCGAGAAGAGCAGTACTTC; cdr3_aa: CSASDREEQYF
j_call: TRBJ2-5; clone_size: few; v_call: TRBV11-2; d_call: -; cdr3_nt: TGTGCCAGCAGCTCCTCAGGGGCTCAAGAGACCCAGTACTTC; cdr3_aa: CASSSSGAQETQYF
j_call: TRBJ2-5; clone_size: -; v_call: TRBV5-1; d_call: -; cdr3_nt: TGCGCCAGCAGCCCCGGCAGGGGGGTTCAAGAGACCCAGTACTTC; cdr3_aa: CASSPGRGVQETQYF
j_call: TRBJ1-2; clone_size: -; v_call: TRBV2; d_call: -; cdr3_nt: TGTGCCAGCAGTGACCCGGCAGGGCGCGGCTACACCTTC; cdr3_aa: CASSDPAGRGYTF
j_call: TRBJ2-1; clone_size: few; v_call: TRBV2; d_call: -; cdr3_nt: TGTGCCTTCCGCCGACTACCTTACAATGAGCAGTTCTTC; cdr3_aa: CAFRRLPYNEQFF
j_call: TRBJ2-6; clone_size: -; v_call: TRBV18; d_call: -; cdr3_nt: TGTGCCAGCTCCCAGAGTCGGGTTTCCGGGGCCAACGTCCTGACTTTC; cdr3_aa: CASSQSRVSGANVLTF
j_call: TRBJ1-2; clone_size: -; v_call: TRBV27; d_call: TRBD1; cdr3_nt: TGTGCCAGCAGGGGACAGGGAATTAACTATGGCTACACCTTC; cdr3_aa: CASRGQGINYGYTF
j_call: TRBJ2-1; clone_size: -; v_call: TRBV18; d_call: -; cdr3_nt: TGTGCCAGCTCACTACGCGGGTCTAAAGATGAGCAGTTCTTC; cdr3_aa: CASSLRGSKDEQFF
j_call: TRBJ2-7; clone_size: -; v_call: TRBV5-6; d_call: -; cdr3_nt: TGTGCCAGCAGGGGGGGACAGACCTACGAGCAGTACTTC; cdr3_aa: CASRGGQTYEQYF
j_call: TRBJ2-2; clone_size: once; v_call: TRBV25-1; d_call: -; cdr3_nt: TGTGCCAGCAGTGGCAGGGGTCCAGGGAACACCGGGGAGCTGTTTTTT; cdr3_aa: CASSGRGPGNTGELFF
j_call: TRBJ2-7; clone_size: -; v_call: TRBV5-1; d_call: -; cdr3_nt: TGCGCCAGCAGCGGTCCGGGTTATAACGAGCAGTACTTC; cdr3_aa: CASSGPGYNEQYF
j_call: TRBJ1-1; clone_size: once; v_call: TRBV2; d_call: -; cdr3_nt: TGTGCCAGCAGGACAAGTGAAGCTTTCTTT; cdr3_aa: CASRTSEAFF
j_call: TRBJ1-3; clone_size: -; v_call: TRBV29-1; d_call: -; cdr3_nt: TGCAGCGTTGAAAAGGGGCGAGGAAACACCATATATTTT; cdr3_aa: CSVEKGRGNTIYF
j_call: TRBJ1-3; clone_size: -; v_call: TRBV7-2; d_call: TRBD1; cdr3_nt: TGTGCCAGCAGCTCCGGACAGGGGAAATACGGAAACACCATATATTTT; cdr3_aa: CASSSGQGKYGNTIYF
j_call: TRBJ2-7; clone_size: -; v_call: TRBV5-6; d_call: TRBD2; cdr3_nt: TGTGCCAGCAGCCCGGGACTAGCGGGAGGCCTATACGAGCAGTACTTC; cdr3_aa: CASSPGLAGGLYEQYF
j_call: TRBJ2-7; clone_size: -; v_call: TRBV10-1; d_call: TRBD1; cdr3_nt: TGCGCCAGCAGTGACGGGACAGGGATTTACGACGAGCAGTACTTC; cdr3_aa: CASSDGTGIYDEQYF
j_call: TRBJ1-1; clone_size: -; v_call: TRBV7-9; d_call: -; cdr3_nt: TGTGCCAGCAGCACCGAGGGAGGCGAGGCTGAAGCTTTCTTT; cdr3_aa: CASSTEGGEAEAFF
j_call: TRBJ2-3; clone_size: -; v_call: TRBV28; d_call: TRBD1; cdr3_nt: TGTGCCAGCAGTCCATCGACAGGGGATTATACGCAGTATTTT; cdr3_aa: CASSPSTGDYTQYF
j_call: TRBJ1-1; clone_size: -; v_call: TRBV7-9; d_call: TRBD1; cdr3_nt: TGTGCCAGCAGCTTAGGGACAGGGCCAAACACTGAAGCTTTCTTT; cdr3_aa: CASSLGTGPNTEAFF
j_call: TRBJ2-3; clone_size: once; v_call: TRBV5-1; d_call: TRBD2; cdr3_nt: TGCGCCAGCAGCCCTTCCTGGACTAGCGGAGGAATCACAGATACGCAGTATTTT; cdr3_aa: CASSPSWTSGGITDTQYF
j_call: TRBJ1-2; clone_size: once; v_call: TRBV29-1; d_call: -; cdr3_nt: TGCAGCGAGATGCACGCGGGGGGCGCCTACACCTTC; cdr3_aa: CSEMHAGGAYTF
j_call: TRBJ1-6; clone_size: -; v_call: TRBV4-1; d_call: -; cdr3_nt: TGCGCCAGCAGCCAAGATTGGGGAGTGGCCCTCCACTTT; cdr3_aa: CASSQDWGVALHF
j_call: TRBJ1-5; clone_size: few; v_call: TRBV28; d_call: -; cdr3_nt: TGTGCCAGCAGAGGTACAGGGCGGGGGAATCAGCCCCAGCATTTT; cdr3_aa: CASRGTGRGNQPQHF
j_call: TRBJ1-2; clone_size: -; v_call: TRBV11-2; d_call: -; cdr3_nt: TGTGCCACCTCGCAGCGGAACTATGGCTACACCTTC; cdr3_aa: CATSQRNYGYTF
j_call: TRBJ1-1; clone_size: few; v_call: TRBV16; d_call: -; cdr3_nt: TGTGCCAGCAGCCAATTTTCGCAGACTGAAGCTTTCTTT; cdr3_aa: CASSQFSQTEAFF
j_call: TRBJ2-7; clone_size: -; v_call: TRBV5-1; d_call: TRBD1; cdr3_nt: TGCGCCAGCAGCTTCGGGACAGGGTATTACGAGCAGTACTTC; cdr3_aa: CASSFGTGYYEQYF
j_call: TRBJ1-1; clone_size: -; v_call: TRBV30; d_call: -; cdr3_nt: TGTGCCTGGAGTCCAGTAAAGAACACTGAAGCTTTCTTT; cdr3_aa: CAWSPVKNTEAFF
j_call: TRBJ1-2; clone_size: -; v_call: TRBV9; d_call: TRBD1; cdr3_nt: TGTGCCAGCAGCTCACGGGCAGGGGGTCGGCATGGCTACACCTTC; cdr3_aa: CASSSRAGGRHGYTF
j_call: TRBJ2-7; clone_size: -; v_call: TRBV29-1; d_call: TRBD1; cdr3_nt: TGCAGCGTCCAGGGACAGAGCTACGAGCAGTACTTC; cdr3_aa: CSVQGQSYEQYF
j_call: TRBJ1-1; clone_size: -; v_call: TRBV6-4; d_call: -; cdr3_nt: TGTGCCACCAGCGTTAAAATGAACACTGAAGCTTTCTTT; cdr3_aa: CATSVKMNTEAFF
j_call: TRBJ2-1; clone_size: -; v_call: TRBV3-1/TRBV3-2; d_call: TRBD2; cdr3_nt: TGTGCCAGCAGCCAAGATTTCGTAGGACTAGCGGGGTCAAACAATGAGCAGTTCTTC; cdr3_aa: CASSQDFVGLAGSNNEQFF
j_call: TRBJ1-5; clone_size: -; v_call: TRBV10-3; d_call: -; cdr3_nt: TGTGCCATCAGTGAGCGAGCCCTTAGCAATCAGCCCCAGCATTTT; cdr3_aa: CAISERALSNQPQHF